The 8 T cell receptor beta chains listed next were all sequenced from one sample in a study of control samples from healthy donors and cancer patients. The table came from immunoSEQ multiplex PCR; TCRdb's copy has only in-frame clones and leaves some out. Counted here are 190,000 or so clones, approximately 92% occurring once; the ten biggest clones make up more than 1.1%. Sequenced sample: blood. The receptors stem from a man aged 18 to 30 in good health.

The V gene is TRBV5-1, the J gene TRBJ2-3, with D possibly matching TRBD1 (5 bases). The CDR3 contains 13 residues. V dropped 7 bases and J dropped 5 bases, with 14 bases sitting between them. Germline CDR1 SGHRS, CDR2 YFSETQ. The CDR3 nucleotides are TGCGCCAGCCGTCCTCAGGGAATAGATACGCAGTATTTT. Translated: CASRPQGIDTQYF.

The genes are TRBV18 and TRBJ1-3; D is undetermined. The CDR3 consists of 18 residues. Trimming shortened V by 3 bases and J by 0 bases, and 18 bases separated the two germline ends. Per germline, CDR1 KGHSH and CDR2 LQKENI. In DNA form, the CDR3 reads TGTGCCAGCTCACCTATCTATACAGAAAAACCCTCTGGAAACACCATATATTTT. It is translated as CASSPIYTEKPSGNTIYF. Together with reference TRBV18 and TRBJ1-3, the CDR3 gives the full variable domain: NAGVMQNPRHLVRRRGQEARLRCSPMKGHSHVYWYRQLPEEGLKFMVYLQKENIIDESGMPKERFSAEFPKEGPSILRIQQVVRGDSAAYFCASSPIYTEKPSGNTIYFGEGSWLTVV.

V gene TRBV2 combines with J gene TRBJ2-7, with TRBD2 identical over 9 bases. The V segment lost 0 bases and the J segment 4 bases; nucleotides outside the gene matches: 7. The germline V gene has CDR1 SNHLY and CDR2 FYNNEI. The CDR3 is 16 residues long. The CDR3 DNA follows: TGTGCCAGCAGTGAAGCGCTTCCCAGCGGGGGGTACGAGCAGTACTTC. Translation: CASSEALPSGGYEQYF.

The count of this clone is one. The chain is built from TRBV5-1 and TRBJ2-2; D uncertain. The CDR3 runs to 16 residues. Trimming pared 0 bases from V and 3 bases from J, leaving 12 bases between. Per the germline V gene, CDR1 is SGHRS and CDR2 is YFSETQ. CDR3 nucleotide sequence: TGCGCCAGCAGCTTGGCCGTACAGATAGACACCGGGGAGCTGTTTTTT. As protein: CASSLAVQIDTGELFF.

V gene TRBV6-5 combines with J gene TRBJ1-1, with a weak D call TRBD1 (5 bases). The CDR3 runs 15 residues. Germline assignment: CDR1 MNHEY and CDR2 SVGAGI. The V and J ends lost 6 bases and 8 bases respectively, with 22 bases between them. The CDR3 sequence: CASRPGYTGPLEAFF. The CDR3 DNA sequence: TGTGCCAGCAGGCCGGGATATACAGGTCCCCTCGAAGCTTTCTTT.

V gene TRBV4-1 combines with J gene TRBJ2-3, with 13 bases matching TRBD2. This CDR3 is 15 amino acids long. Germline V gene lookup returns CDR1 MGHRA and CDR2 YSYEKL. V shed 4 bases, J shed 3 bases, and the junction held 1 base outside the gene matches. CDR3 DNA: TGCGCCAGCAGCCTGGGACTAGCGGGGACAGATACGCAGTATTTT. Translated: CASSLGLAGTDTQYF.

This chain uses TRBV7-3 with TRBJ2-2; D not certain. The CDR3 is 15 amino acids. In germline, CDR1 is SGHTA, CDR2 FQGTGA. V was cut by 5 bases and J by 5 bases, with 15 bases left in between. CDR3 protein: CASSVNLDGTGELFF. The CDR3 DNA is TGTGCCAGCAGCGTCAACCTCGACGGAACCGGGGAGCTGTTTTTT.

The chain combines TRBV19 with TRBJ1-5; D is unclear. This CDR3 has 14 amino acids. The V and J ends lost 5 bases and 3 bases respectively, with 11 bases between them. In germline, CDR1 is LNHDA, CDR2 SQIVND (reference sequence). In DNA, the CDR3 is TGTGCCAGTAGTCTGGCAGGCAACAATCAGCCCCAGCATTTT. Translating gives CASSLAGNNQPQHF. Complete variable domain (other parts from reference TRBV19 and TRBJ1-5): DGGITQSPKYLFRKEGQNVTLSCEQNLNHDAMYWYRQDPGQGLRLIYYSQIVNDFQKGDIAEGYSVSREKKESFPLTVTSAQKNPTAFYLCASSLAGNNQPQHFGDGTRLSIL.